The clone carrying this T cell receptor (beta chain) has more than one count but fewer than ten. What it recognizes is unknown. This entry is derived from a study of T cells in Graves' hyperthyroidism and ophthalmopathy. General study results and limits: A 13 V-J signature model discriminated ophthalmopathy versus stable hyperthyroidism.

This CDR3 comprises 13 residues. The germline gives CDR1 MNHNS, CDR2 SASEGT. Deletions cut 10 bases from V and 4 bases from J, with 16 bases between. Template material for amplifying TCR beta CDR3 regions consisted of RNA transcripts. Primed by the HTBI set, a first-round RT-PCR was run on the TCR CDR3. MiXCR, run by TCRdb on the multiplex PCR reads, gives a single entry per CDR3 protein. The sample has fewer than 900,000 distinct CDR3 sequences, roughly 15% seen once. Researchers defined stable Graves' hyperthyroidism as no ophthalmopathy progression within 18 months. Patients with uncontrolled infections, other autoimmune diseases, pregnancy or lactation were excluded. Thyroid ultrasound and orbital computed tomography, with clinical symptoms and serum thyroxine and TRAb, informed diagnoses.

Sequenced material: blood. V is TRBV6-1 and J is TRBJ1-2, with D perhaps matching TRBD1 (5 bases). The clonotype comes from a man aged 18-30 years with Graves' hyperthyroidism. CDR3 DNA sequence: TGTGCCATTCGAGAGGGGTTCGTCTATGGCTACACCTTC. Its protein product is CAIREGFVYGYTF.